This TCR beta chain was obtained from a study of CD8+ T cells in alopecia areata. The wider study: The authors grafted skin from roughly 6-12-month-old C3H/HeJ donors with spontaneous alopecia onto roughly 7-10-week-old female C3H/HeJ mice.

Markers including CD4, CD8alpha, NKG2D and NKG2ACE guided sorting of pooled cutaneous lymph node cells. CDR1 is NSHNY and CDR2 is SYGAGN in the germline V gene. The CDR3 covers 13 residues. Trimming removed 3 bases from V and 0 bases from J, with 6 bases in between. Findings of the study overall: Normal scalp had lower clonality than lesional scalp, with alopecia totalis/universalis lesions showing this most strongly.

This clone was counted only a few times. Its antigen is unknown. Gene names are mouse gene names. The read finishes 4 residues shy of the CDR3 end, and the germline J gene is used to complete it. This CDR3 is also generated by other DNA sequences in the sample. Reverse transcription of extracted RNA yielded cDNA, which provided the sequencing template. Method: immunoSEQ multiplex PCR; TCRdb's copy keeps in-frame clones and lacks some. The specimen gives 200,000 to 300,000 clones without singletons; the ten biggest hold 1.2%. This clonotype was sampled from a C3H/HeJ mouse with alopecia areata. Strain haplotype at MHC: H2-k. V is TRBV13-1 and J is TRBJ1-1; D remains ambiguous. The material sequenced was CD4+ T cells sorted from a lymph node. CDR3 sequence: CASSGSANTEVFF. CDR3 DNA, as far as it was read: TGTGCCAGCAGTGGCAGCGCAAACACA.